These T cell receptor beta chains were read from a single sample in a study of shared clonotypes between healthy human individuals. Repertoires were generated with immunoSEQ multiplex PCR, while TCRdb's copy carries only in-frame clones and drops some. The sample consists of about 490,000 clones, 76% of them appearing once. Sequencing was performed on PBMCs. These receptors all come from a woman aged 40 to 50 in good health. Some clones in this sample may be carry-over from other donors' samples. Both conserved end residues are part of each CDR3. Fields, in order: clone size, D gene, J gene, V gene, CDR3 protein, CDR3 DNA. D genes are given only for firm matches. Only part of the rows carry a size: once, few, many, or a class if the clone is expanded.

abundance: NA
d_gene: TRBD2
j_gene: TRBJ2-7
v_gene: TRBV6-5
CDR3aa: CASSQTSGSQQYF
CDR3nt: TGTGCCAGCTCTCAGACTAGCGGGAGTCAGCAGTACTTC

abundance: NA
d_gene: NA
j_gene: TRBJ2-7
v_gene: TRBV5-5
CDR3aa: CASRKGPAGSYEQYF
CDR3nt: TGTGCCAGCAGAAAGGGACCAGCGGGCTCCTACGAGCAGTACTTC

abundance: NA
d_gene: TRBD2
j_gene: TRBJ2-1
v_gene: TRBV5-4
CDR3aa: CASSPNIAGGPNEQFF
CDR3nt: TGTGCCAGCAGCCCAAATATAGCGGGAGGGCCGAATGAGCAGTTCTTC

abundance: NA
d_gene: NA
j_gene: TRBJ1-3
v_gene: TRBV5-4
CDR3aa: CASSLPGRGNTIYF
CDR3nt: TGTGCCAGCAGCTTGCCAGGGCGTGGAAACACCATATATTTT

abundance: NA
d_gene: TRBD1
j_gene: TRBJ1-1
v_gene: TRBV4-2
CDR3aa: CASSQGTGGWFEAFF
CDR3nt: TGTGCCAGCAGCCAAGGGACAGGGGGATGGTTTGAAGCTTTCTTT

abundance: NA
d_gene: NA
j_gene: TRBJ1-5
v_gene: TRBV28
CDR3aa: CASRGGGQPQHF
CDR3nt: TGTGCCAGCCGTGGGGGTGGACAGCCCCAGCATTTT

abundance: few
d_gene: NA
j_gene: TRBJ2-2
v_gene: TRBV6-1
CDR3aa: CASSPAEAGELFF
CDR3nt: TGTGCCAGCAGCCCAGCGGAGGCCGGGGAGCTGTTTTTT

abundance: once
d_gene: NA
j_gene: TRBJ2-7
v_gene: TRBV6-5
CDR3aa: CASSWARDRSYEQYF
CDR3nt: TGTGCCAGCAGTTGGGCCCGGGACCGATCCTACGAGCAGTACTTC

abundance: NA
d_gene: NA
j_gene: TRBJ1-6
v_gene: TRBV2
CDR3aa: CASSVIGGQDSPLHF
CDR3nt: TGTGCCAGCAGTGTGATTGGGGGCCAGGATTCACCCCTCCACTTT

abundance: many
d_gene: NA
j_gene: TRBJ2-3
v_gene: TRBV5-5
CDR3aa: CASSFYSFTDTQYF
CDR3nt: TGTGCCAGCAGCTTTTACAGCTTCACAGATACGCAGTATTTT

abundance: NA
d_gene: TRBD1
j_gene: TRBJ1-5
v_gene: TRBV18
CDR3aa: CASSWDSSNQPQHF
CDR3nt: TGTGCCAGCTCTTGGGACAGTAGCAATCAGCCCCAGCATTTT

abundance: NA
d_gene: NA
j_gene: TRBJ2-3
v_gene: TRBV19
CDR3aa: CASSISRATDTQYF
CDR3nt: TGTGCCAGTAGTATCTCCAGGGCAACAGATACGCAGTATTTT

abundance: NA
d_gene: NA
j_gene: TRBJ1-1
v_gene: TRBV30
CDR3aa: CAWSSQKDEAFF
CDR3nt: TGTGCCTGGAGTTCCCAGAAAGATGAAGCTTTCTTT

abundance: NA
d_gene: NA
j_gene: TRBJ2-5
v_gene: TRBV28
CDR3aa: CASSSPQRYQETQYF
CDR3nt: TGTGCCAGCAGTTCCCCCCAGCGGTACCAAGAGACCCAGTACTTC

abundance: many
d_gene: NA
j_gene: TRBJ1-5
v_gene: TRBV28
CDR3aa: CASFGAFNQPQHF
CDR3nt: TGTGCCAGCTTCGGGGCCTTCAATCAGCCCCAGCATTTT

abundance: NA
d_gene: TRBD1
j_gene: TRBJ1-2
v_gene: TRBV30
CDR3aa: CAWSPPDRGGVGYTF
CDR3nt: TGTGCCTGGAGTCCTCCCGACAGGGGGGGCGTGGGCTACACCTTC